This T cell receptor (beta chain) was identified in a study of blood T cell repertoires in COVID-19. Overall study context: The samples span acute and convalescent COVID-19 from the United States, Italy and Spain. The analysed material was cDNA or gDNA that came from T cells, B-cell-depleted T cells, or PBMCs.

In the authors' workflow: Using reference gene primer amplification, nucleated cell counts were estimated. Profiling relied on immunoSEQ multiplex PCR, and the TCRdb table lists in-frame clones only, not all of them. V and J calls and clone size are given by that table; D and trimming were obtained from the DNA. The sample lists about 190,000 clones; approximately 84% were seen once. This clone turned up a few times. The sample comprised peripheral blood. This clonotype was obtained from a woman in her seventies with active or convalescent COVID-19.

The CDR3 loop reads CASSLHHTTSGVPYEQYF. For the CDR3, the DNA is TGTGCCAGCAGCCTTCACCACACGACTAGCGGGGTACCCTACGAGCAGTACTTC. The chain couples TRBV5-4 to TRBJ2-7, with 11 bases lining up with TRBD2. Trimming took 4 bases from V and 2 from J; bases not matched to a gene: 14. CDR1 is SGHNT, CDR2 YYREEE, per germline (reference sequence). The CDR3 consists of 18 residues.